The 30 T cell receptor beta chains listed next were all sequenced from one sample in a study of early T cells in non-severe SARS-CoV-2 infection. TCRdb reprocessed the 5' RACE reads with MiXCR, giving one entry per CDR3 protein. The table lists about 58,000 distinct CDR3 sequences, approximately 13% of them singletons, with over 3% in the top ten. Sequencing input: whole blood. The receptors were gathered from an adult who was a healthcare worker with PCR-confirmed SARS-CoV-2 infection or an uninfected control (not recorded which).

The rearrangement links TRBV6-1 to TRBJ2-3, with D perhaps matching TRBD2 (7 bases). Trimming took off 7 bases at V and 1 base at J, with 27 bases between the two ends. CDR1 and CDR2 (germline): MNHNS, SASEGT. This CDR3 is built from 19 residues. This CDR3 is CASTIGTAPGGGRTDTQYF. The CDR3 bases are TGTGCCAGCACCATAGGGACGGCCCCGGGCGGGGGCCGCACAGATACGCAGTATTTT.

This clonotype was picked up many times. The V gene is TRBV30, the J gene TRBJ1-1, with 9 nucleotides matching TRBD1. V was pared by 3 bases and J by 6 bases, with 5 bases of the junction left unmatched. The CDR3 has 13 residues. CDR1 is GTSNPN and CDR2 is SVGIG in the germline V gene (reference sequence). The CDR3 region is CAWRQGAGAEAFF. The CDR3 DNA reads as TGTGCCTGGAGACAGGGGGCAGGCGCTGAAGCTTTCTTT.

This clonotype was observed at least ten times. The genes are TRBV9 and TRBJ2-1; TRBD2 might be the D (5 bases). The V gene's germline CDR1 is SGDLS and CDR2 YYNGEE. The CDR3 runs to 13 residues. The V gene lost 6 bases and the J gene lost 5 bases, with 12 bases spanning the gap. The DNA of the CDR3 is TGTGCCAGCAACCGGGAACTAGACAATGAGCAGTTCTTC. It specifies CASNRELDNEQFF.

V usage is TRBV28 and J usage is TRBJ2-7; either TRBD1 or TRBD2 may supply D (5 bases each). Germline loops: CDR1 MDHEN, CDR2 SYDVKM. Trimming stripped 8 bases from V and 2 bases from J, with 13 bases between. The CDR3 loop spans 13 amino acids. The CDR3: CASESRGTYEQYF. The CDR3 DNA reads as TGTGCCAGCGAGTCCCGGGGCACCTACGAGCAGTACTTC.

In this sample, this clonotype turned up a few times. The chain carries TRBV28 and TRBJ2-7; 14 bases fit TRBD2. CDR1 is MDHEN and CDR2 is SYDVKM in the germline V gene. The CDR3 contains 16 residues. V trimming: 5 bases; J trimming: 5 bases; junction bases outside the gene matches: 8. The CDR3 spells CASSLWTSGRSNEQYF. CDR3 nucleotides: TGTGCCAGCAGTCTGTGGACTAGCGGGAGGTCCAACGAGCAGTACTTC.

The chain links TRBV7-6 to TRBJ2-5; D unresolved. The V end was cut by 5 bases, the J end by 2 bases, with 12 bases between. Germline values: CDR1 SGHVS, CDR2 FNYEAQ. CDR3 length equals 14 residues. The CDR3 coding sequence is TGTGCCAGCAGCATAGTCGGCTATCAAGAGACCCAGTACTTC. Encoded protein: CASSIVGYQETQYF.

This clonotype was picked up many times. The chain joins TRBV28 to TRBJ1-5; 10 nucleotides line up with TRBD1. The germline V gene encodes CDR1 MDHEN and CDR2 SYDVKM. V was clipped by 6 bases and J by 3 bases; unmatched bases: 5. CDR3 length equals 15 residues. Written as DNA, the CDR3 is TGTGCCAGCAGGAAGACAGGGGGCGACAATCAGCCCCAGCATTTT. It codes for CASRKTGGDNQPQHF. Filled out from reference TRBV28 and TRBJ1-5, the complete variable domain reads DVKVTQSSRYLVKRTGEKVFLECVQDMDHENMFWYRQDPGLGLRLIYFSYDVKMKEKGDIPEGYSVSREKKERFSLILESASTNQTSMYLCASRKTGGDNQPQHFGDGTRLSIL.

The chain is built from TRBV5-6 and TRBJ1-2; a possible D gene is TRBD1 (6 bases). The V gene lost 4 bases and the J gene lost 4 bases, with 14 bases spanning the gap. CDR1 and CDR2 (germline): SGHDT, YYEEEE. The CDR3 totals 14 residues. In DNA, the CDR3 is TGTGCCAGCAGCCCCCCAGGGGCGCGCTATGGCTACACCTTC. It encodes CASSPPGARYGYTF.

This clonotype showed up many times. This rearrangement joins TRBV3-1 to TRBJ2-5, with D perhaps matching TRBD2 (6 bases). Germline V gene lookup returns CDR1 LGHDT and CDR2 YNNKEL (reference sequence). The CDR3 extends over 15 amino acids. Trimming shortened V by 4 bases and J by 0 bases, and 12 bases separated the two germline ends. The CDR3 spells CASSLSGPYQETQYF. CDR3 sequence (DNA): TGTGCCAGCAGCCTTAGCGGCCCGTACCAAGAGACCCAGTACTTC.

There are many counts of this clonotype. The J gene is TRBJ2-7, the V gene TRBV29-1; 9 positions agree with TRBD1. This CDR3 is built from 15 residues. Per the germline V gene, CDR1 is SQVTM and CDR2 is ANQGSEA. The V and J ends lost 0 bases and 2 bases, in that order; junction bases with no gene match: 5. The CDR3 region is CSVEDHTGGTYEQYF. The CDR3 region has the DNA TGCAGCGTTGAAGACCACACAGGGGGCACCTACGAGCAGTACTTC.

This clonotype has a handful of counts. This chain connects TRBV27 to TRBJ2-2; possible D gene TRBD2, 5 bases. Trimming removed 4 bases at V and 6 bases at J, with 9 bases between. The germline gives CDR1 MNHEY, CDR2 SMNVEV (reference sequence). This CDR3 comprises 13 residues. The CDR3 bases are TGTGCCAGCAGTTCCTTCGGGGCCGGGGAGCTGTTTTTT. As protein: CASSSFGAGELFF.

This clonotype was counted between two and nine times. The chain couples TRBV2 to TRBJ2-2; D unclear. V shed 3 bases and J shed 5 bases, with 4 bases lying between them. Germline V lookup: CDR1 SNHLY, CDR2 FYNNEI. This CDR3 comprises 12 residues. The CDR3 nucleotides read TGTGCCAGCAGTGAGGGTACCGGGGAGCTGTTTTTT. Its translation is CASSEGTGELFF.

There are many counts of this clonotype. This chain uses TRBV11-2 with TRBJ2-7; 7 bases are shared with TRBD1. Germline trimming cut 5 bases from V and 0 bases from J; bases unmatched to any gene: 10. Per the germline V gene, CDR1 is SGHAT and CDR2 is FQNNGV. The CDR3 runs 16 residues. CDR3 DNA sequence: TGTGCCAGCAGCATCCCAACCGGGACAGTCTCCTACGAGCAGTACTTC. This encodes CASSIPTGTVSYEQYF.

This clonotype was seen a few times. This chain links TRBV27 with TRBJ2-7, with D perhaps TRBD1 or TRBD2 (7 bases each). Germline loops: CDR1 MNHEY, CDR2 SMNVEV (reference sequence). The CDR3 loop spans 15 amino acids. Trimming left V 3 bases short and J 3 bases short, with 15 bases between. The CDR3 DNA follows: TGTGCCAGCAGTTTTGGGCCCAGGGGGGGCTACGAGCAGTACTTC. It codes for CASSFGPRGGYEQYF.

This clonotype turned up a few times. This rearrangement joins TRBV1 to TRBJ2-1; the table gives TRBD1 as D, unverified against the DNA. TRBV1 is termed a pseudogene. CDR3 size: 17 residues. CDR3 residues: CTSSPLQGQAPYNEQFF. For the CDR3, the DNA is TGCACCAGCAGCCCTCTCCAGGGACAGGCCCCTTACAATGAGCAGTTCTTC.

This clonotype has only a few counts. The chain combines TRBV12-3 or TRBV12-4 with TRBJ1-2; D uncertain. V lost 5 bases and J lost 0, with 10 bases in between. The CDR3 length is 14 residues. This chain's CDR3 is CASSRAEANYGYTF. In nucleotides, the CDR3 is TGTGCCAGCAGTAGGGCGGAGGCTAACTATGGCTACACCTTC.

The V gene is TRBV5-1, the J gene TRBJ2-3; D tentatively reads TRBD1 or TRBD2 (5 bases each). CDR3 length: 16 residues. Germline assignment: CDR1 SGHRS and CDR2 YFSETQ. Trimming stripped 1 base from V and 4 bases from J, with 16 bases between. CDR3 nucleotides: TGCGCCAGCAGCTTGCAGGGACGGACGGGCCCAGATACGCAGTATTTT. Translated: CASSLQGRTGPDTQYF.

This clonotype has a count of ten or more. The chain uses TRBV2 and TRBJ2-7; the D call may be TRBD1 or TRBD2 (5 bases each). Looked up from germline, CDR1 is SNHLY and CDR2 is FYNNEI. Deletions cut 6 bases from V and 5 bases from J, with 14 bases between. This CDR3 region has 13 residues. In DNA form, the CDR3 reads TGTGCCAGCAGCGCCCCGGGACCTCACGAGCAGTACTTC. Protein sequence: CASSAPGPHEQYF.

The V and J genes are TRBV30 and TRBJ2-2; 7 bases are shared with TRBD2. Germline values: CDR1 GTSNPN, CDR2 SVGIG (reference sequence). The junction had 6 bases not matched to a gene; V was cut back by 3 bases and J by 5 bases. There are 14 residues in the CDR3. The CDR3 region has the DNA TGTGCCTGGAGCAGGCCTAGCGGAACCGGGGAGCTGTTTTTT. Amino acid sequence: CAWSRPSGTGELFF. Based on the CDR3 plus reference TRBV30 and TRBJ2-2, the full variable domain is SQTIHQWPATLVQPVGSPLSLECTVEGTSNPNLYWYRQAAGRGLQLLFYSVGIGQISSEVPQNLSASRPQDRQFILSSKKLLLSDSGFYLCAWSRPSGTGELFFGEGSRLTVL.

The DNA for the CDR3 is TGTGCCAGCAGCCTAGCGGGAGGGGCAGATACGCAGTATTTT. Translating it yields CASSLAGGADTQYF. V usage is TRBV12-3 or TRBV12-4 and J usage is TRBJ2-3; 12 nucleotides line up with TRBD2. The CDR3 is made up of 14 amino acids. Unmatched junction bases numbered 2, after V lost 6 bases and J lost 4 bases.

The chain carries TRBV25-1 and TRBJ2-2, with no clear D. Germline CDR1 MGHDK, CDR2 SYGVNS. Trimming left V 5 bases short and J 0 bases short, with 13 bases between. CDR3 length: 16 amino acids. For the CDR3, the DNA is TGTGCCAGCAGTATACTAACCGCCCCGAACACCGGGGAGCTGTTTTTT. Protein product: CASSILTAPNTGELFF.

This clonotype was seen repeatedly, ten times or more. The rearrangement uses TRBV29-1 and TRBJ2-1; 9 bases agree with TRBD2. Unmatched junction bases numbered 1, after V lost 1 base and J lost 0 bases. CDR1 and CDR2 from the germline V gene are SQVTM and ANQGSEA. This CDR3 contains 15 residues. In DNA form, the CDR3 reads TGCAGCGTTGAAGGACTAGCGGTCTCCTACAATGAGCAGTTCTTC. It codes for CSVEGLAVSYNEQFF.

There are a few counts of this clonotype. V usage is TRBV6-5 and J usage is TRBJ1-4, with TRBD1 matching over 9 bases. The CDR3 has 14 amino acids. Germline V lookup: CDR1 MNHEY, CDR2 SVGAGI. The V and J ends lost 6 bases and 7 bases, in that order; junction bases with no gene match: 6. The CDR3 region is CASRPTGGREKLFF. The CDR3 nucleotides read TGTGCCAGCAGGCCTACAGGGGGCCGTGAAAAACTGTTTTTT.

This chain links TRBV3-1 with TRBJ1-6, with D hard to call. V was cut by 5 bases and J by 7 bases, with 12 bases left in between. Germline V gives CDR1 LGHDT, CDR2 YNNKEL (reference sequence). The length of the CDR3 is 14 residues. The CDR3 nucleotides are TGTGCCAGCAGCTCTGCCTTCGGCAATTCACCCCTCCACTTT. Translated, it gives CASSSAFGNSPLHF.

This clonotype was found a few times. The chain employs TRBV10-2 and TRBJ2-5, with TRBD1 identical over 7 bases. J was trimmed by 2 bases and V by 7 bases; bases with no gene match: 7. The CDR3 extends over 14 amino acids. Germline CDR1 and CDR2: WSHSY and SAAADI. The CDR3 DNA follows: TGCGCCAGCATGCTCCCGGGACAGCAAGAGACCCAGTACTTC. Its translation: CASMLPGQQETQYF.

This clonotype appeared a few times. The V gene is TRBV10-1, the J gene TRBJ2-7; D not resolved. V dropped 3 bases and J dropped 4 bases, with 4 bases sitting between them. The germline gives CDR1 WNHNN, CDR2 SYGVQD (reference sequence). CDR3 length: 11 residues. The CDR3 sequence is CASSEGYEQYF. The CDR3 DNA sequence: TGCGCCAGCAGTGAAGGGTACGAGCAGTACTTC.

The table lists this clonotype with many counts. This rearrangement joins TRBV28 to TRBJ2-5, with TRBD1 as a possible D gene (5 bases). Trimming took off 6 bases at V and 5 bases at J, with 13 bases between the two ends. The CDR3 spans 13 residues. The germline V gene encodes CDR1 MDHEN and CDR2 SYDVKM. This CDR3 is CASRVQKGETQYF. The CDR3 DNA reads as TGTGCCAGCAGAGTACAAAAGGGGGAGACCCAGTACTTC.

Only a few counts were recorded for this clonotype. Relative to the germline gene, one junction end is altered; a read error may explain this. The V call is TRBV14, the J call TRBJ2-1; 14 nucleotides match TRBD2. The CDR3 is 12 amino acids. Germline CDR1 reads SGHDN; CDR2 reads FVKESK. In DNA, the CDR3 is TGTGCCAGCAGCATTACAGGGACTAGCGGGAGCTTC. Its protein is CASSITGTSGSF.

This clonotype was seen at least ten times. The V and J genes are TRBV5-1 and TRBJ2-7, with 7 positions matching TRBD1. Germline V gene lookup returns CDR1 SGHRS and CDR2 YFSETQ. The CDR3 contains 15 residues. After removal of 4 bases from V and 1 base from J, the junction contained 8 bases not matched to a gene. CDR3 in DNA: TGCGCCAGCAGCCCTGACAGGGTGAGGTCCTACGAGCAGTACTTC. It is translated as CASSPDRVRSYEQYF.

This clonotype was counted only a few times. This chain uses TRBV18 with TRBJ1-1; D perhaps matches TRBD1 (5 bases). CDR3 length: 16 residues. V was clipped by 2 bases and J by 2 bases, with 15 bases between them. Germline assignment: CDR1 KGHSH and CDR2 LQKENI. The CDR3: CASSPTLDSLNTEAFF. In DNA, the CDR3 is TGTGCCAGCTCACCAACGCTCGACAGCCTTAACACTGAAGCTTTCTTT.